The 18 T cell receptor beta chains below all came from one sample that was sequenced in a study of CD8+ T cells in alopecia areata. RNA, once extracted, was reverse transcribed into cDNA for use as the sequencing template. The table came from immunoSEQ multiplex PCR; TCRdb's copy has only in-frame clones and leaves some out. This sample has about 250,000 clones; roughly two thirds occur once, and the top ten carry more than 0.95%. The material sequenced was CD4+ T cells sorted from blood, taken at week 0. Source of these receptors: a human donor with alopecia areata.

The chain uses TRBV4-3 and TRBJ1-2; D ambiguous. This CDR3 region has 14 residues. V was trimmed by 1 base and J by 0 bases, leaving 6 bases between them. CDR1 LGHNA and CDR2 YSLEER come from the germline V gene. The CDR3 DNA is TGCGCCAGCAGCCAAGCGGGTTCTAACTATGGCTACACCTTC. This encodes CASSQAGSNYGYTF.

CDR3 in DNA: TGTGCCAGCACCCCGAGGGTCTTGGGGCCAGGGAGGAATGAGCAGTTCTTC. Translation: CASTPRVLGPGRNEQFF. The chain couples TRBV7-9 to TRBJ2-1, with D maybe TRBD2 (6 bases). Germline V lookup: CDR1 SEHNR, CDR2 FQNEAQ (reference sequence). V was clipped by 7 bases and J by 7 bases, with 26 bases between them. The CDR3 consists of 17 residues. Filled out from reference TRBV7-9 and TRBJ2-1, the complete variable domain reads DTGVSQNPRHKITKRGQNVTFRCDPISEHNRLYWYRQTLGQGPEFLTYFQNEAQLEKSRLLSDRFSAERPKGSFSTLEIQRTEQGDSAMYLCASTPRVLGPGRNEQFFGPGTRLTVL.

The rearrangement links TRBV30 to TRBJ2-1, with D perhaps being TRBD1 or TRBD2 (6 bases each). Germline lookup yields CDR1 GTSNPN and CDR2 SVGIG (reference sequence). Trimming removed 4 bases from V and 2 bases from J, with 12 bases in between. The CDR3 length is 14 residues. The CDR3 sequence is CAWNRGGTYNEQFF. CDR3 nucleotide sequence: TGTGCCTGGAATCGAGGGGGGACCTACAATGAGCAGTTCTTC.

The sample holds one count of this clone. The V and J genes are TRBV5-6 and TRBJ1-1; D possibly corresponds to TRBD1 (6 bases). The CDR3 consists of 15 residues. CDR1 SGHDT and CDR2 YYEEEE come from the germline V gene. Deletions cut 3 bases from V and 0 bases from J, with 12 bases between. CDR3 sequence: CASSYRQAMNTEAFF. Here the CDR3 DNA reads TGTGCCAGCAGCTATCGACAGGCGATGAACACTGAAGCTTTCTTT. The full variable domain, completed using reference TRBV5-6 and TRBJ1-1, is DAGVTQSPTHLIKTRGQQVTLRCSPKSGHDTVSWYQQALGQGPQFIFQYYEEEERQRGNFPDRFSGHQFPNYSSELNVNALLLGDSALYLCASSYRQAMNTEAFFGQGTRLTVV.

This chain links TRBV4-1 with TRBJ2-1, with a possible D match to TRBD1 (5 bases). Germline CDR1 is MGHRA and CDR2 is YSYEKL. CDR3 length: 17 amino acids. V shed 0 bases and J shed 1 base, with 13 bases lying between them. CDR3 loop: CASSQDLAGRSYNEQFF. The DNA of the CDR3 is TGCGCCAGCAGCCAAGATCTGGCAGGGCGATCCTACAATGAGCAGTTCTTC.

The rearrangement links TRBV5-1 to TRBJ2-1; 7 bases are shared with TRBD1. Germline V gene lookup returns CDR1 SGHRS and CDR2 YFSETQ. The CDR3 has 17 amino acids. J gave up 0 bases and V 5 bases, and 11 bases lay outside the gene matches. CDR3 amino acids: CASRMDRTGSSYNEQFF. CDR3 nucleotide sequence: TGCGCCAGCAGGATGGACAGGACGGGAAGCTCCTACAATGAGCAGTTCTTC.

This clone has a single count. J is TRBJ2-3 and V is TRBV7-2, with D uncertain. Germline V CDR1 and CDR2: SGHTA, FQGNSA. The ends were cut back, 2 bases at V and 4 bases at J, with 7 bases in the middle. The CDR3 covers 13 residues. The CDR3: CASSLIPADTQYF. CDR3 bases: TGTGCCAGCAGCTTAATTCCCGCAGATACGCAGTATTTT. Using reference TRBV7-2 and TRBJ2-3 for the parts outside the CDR3, the full variable domain is GAGVSQSPSNKVTEKGKDVELRCDPISGHTALYWYRQSLGQGLEFLIYFQGNSAPDKSGLPSDRFSAERTGGSVSTLTIQRTQQEDSAVYLCASSLIPADTQYFGPGTRLTVL.

This chain connects TRBV29-1 to TRBJ2-5; possibly TRBD2 for D (5 bases). The length of the CDR3 is 14 residues. CDR1 SQVTM and CDR2 ANQGSEA come from the germline V gene. The V end lost 3 bases, the J end lost 5 bases, and 16 bases lay between the germline ends. CDR3 sequence: CSVDGRSEVETQYF. The CDR3 DNA follows: TGCAGCGTTGATGGACGCTCGGAGGTGGAGACCCAGTACTTC.

The gene calls are TRBV7-2 and TRBJ2-5; 9 bases agree with TRBD1. Germline-derived CDR1 and CDR2 are SGHTA and FQGNSA. The CDR3 totals 13 residues. After removal of 5 bases from V and 4 bases from J, the junction contained 2 bases not matched to a gene. This CDR3 reads CASSRDRAETQYF. CDR3 sequence (DNA): TGTGCCAGCAGCCGGGACAGGGCAGAGACCCAGTACTTC.

CDR3 nucleotides: TGTGCCAGCAGCTTAGCTCCACCCTCCTACGAGCAGTACTTC. This translates into CASSLAPPSYEQYF. The chain is built from TRBV5-6 and TRBJ2-7; the D is unclear. The CDR3 consists of 14 residues. The V end lost 2 bases, the J end lost 0 bases, and 9 bases lay between the germline ends. Germline V gene data show CDR1 as SGHDT and CDR2 as YYEEEE.

The V gene is TRBV7-2, the J gene TRBJ2-5; D might be TRBD1 (5 bases). The CDR3 has 12 residues. In germline, CDR1 is SGHTA, CDR2 FQGNSA. The V end was cut by 5 bases, the J end by 4 bases, with 8 bases between. The CDR3 reads CASSPQGETQYF. CDR3 DNA sequence: TGTGCCAGCAGCCCCCAGGGAGAGACCCAGTACTTC.

V gene TRBV27 combines with J gene TRBJ2-5; D uncertain. Trimming stripped 8 bases from V and 5 bases from J, with 12 bases between. CDR3 length: 12 residues. The V gene's germline CDR1 is MNHEY and CDR2 SMNVEV (reference sequence). The CDR3 loop is CASSPRGETQYF. The CDR3 DNA reads as TGTGCCAGCTCCCCCCGTGGGGAGACCCAGTACTTC.

This clone was seen once. This rearrangement joins TRBV5-4 to TRBJ2-1; D is perhaps TRBD1 or TRBD2 (5 bases each). CDR3 length: 15 residues. The germline V gene encodes CDR1 SGHNT and CDR2 YYREEE (reference sequence). Trimming stripped 0 bases from V and 0 bases from J, with 7 bases between. In nucleotides, the CDR3 is TGTGCCAGCAGCTTGGAGGGGAGCTCCTACAATGAGCAGTTCTTC. It is translated as CASSLEGSSYNEQFF.

The chain combines TRBV7-9 with TRBJ2-6; D call uncertain. The CDR3 has 15 residues. Germline CDR1 is SEHNR and CDR2 is FQNEAQ (reference sequence). V shed 4 bases and J shed 4 bases, with 11 bases lying between them. The CDR3 DNA follows: TGTGCCAGCAGCTCAAAATTCACAGGGGCCAACGTCCTGACTTTC. Amino acids: CASSSKFTGANVLTF.

This clone was seen more than once but under ten times. CDR3 protein: CASSFAANTEAFF. The DNA of the CDR3 is TGTGCCAGCAGCTTCGCAGCTAACACTGAAGCTTTCTTT. The chain carries TRBV7-3 and TRBJ1-1; D is undetermined. The CDR3 loop spans 13 amino acids. The germline V gene encodes CDR1 SGHTA and CDR2 FQGTGA. Trimming took 3 bases from V and 2 from J, leaving 7 bases between them.

This sequence joins TRBV7-9 and TRBJ2-3; perhaps TRBD2 as D (6 bases). Germline V gene sequence: CDR1 SEHNR, CDR2 FQNEAQ (reference sequence). CDR3 length equals 14 residues. Trimming removed 1 base from V and 6 bases from J, with 11 bases in between. The CDR3 loop is CASSLGGVGDTQYF. The CDR3 region has the DNA TGTGCCAGCAGCTTAGGCGGGGTGGGGGATACGCAGTATTTT.

Only a few counts were recorded for this clone. The chain has TRBV4-3 and TRBJ1-6; the match to TRBD1 covers 7 bases. Trimming took 1 base from V and 9 from J; bases not matched to a gene: 6. The CDR3 has 15 amino acids. Germline lookup yields CDR1 LGHNA and CDR2 YSLEER. CDR3 protein: CASSQVSNRGSPLHF. In DNA form, the CDR3 reads TGCGCCAGCAGCCAAGTATCTAACAGGGGTTCACCCCTCCACTTT.

This chain joins TRBV18 and TRBJ2-4; D is unclear. This CDR3 region has 13 residues. Germline CDR1 reads KGHSH; CDR2 reads LQKENI. V dropped 6 bases and J dropped 7 bases, with 13 bases sitting between them. CDR3 coding DNA: TGTGCCAGCTCTTCAGGTTTGGGCAACATTCAGTACTTC. Protein: CASSSGLGNIQYF.